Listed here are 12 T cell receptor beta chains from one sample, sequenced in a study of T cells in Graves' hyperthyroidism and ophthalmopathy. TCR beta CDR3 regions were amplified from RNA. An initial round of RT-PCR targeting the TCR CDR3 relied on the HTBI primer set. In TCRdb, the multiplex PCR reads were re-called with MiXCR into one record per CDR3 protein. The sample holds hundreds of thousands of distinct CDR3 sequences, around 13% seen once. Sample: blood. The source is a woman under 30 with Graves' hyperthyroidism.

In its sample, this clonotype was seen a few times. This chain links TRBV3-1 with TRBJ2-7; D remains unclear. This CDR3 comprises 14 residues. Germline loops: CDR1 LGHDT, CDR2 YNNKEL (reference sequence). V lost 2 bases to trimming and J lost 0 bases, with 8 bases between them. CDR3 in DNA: TGTGCCAGCAGCCAATTTCCAGGCTCCTACGAGCAGTACTTC. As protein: CASSQFPGSYEQYF.

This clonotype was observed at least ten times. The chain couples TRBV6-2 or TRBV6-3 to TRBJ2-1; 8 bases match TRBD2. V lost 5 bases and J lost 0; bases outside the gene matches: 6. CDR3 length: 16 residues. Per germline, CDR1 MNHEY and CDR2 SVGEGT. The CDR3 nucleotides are TGTGCCAGCAGTCGCTCAGCGGGAGTCTCCTACAATGAGCAGTTCTTC. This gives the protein CASSRSAGVSYNEQFF.

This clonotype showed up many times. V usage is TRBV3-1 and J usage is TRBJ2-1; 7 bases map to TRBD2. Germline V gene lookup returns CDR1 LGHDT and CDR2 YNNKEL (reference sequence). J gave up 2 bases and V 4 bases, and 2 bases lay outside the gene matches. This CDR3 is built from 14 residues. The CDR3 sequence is CASSREGAYNEQFF. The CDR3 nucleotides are TGTGCCAGCAGCCGGGAGGGCGCCTACAATGAGCAGTTCTTC.

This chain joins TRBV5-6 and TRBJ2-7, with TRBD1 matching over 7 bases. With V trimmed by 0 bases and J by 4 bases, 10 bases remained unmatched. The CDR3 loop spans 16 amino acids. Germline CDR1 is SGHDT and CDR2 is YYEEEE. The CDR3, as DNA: TGTGCCAGCAGCTTGGCTCCCCAGGGGGAATTTTACGAGCAGTACTTC. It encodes CASSLAPQGEFYEQYF.

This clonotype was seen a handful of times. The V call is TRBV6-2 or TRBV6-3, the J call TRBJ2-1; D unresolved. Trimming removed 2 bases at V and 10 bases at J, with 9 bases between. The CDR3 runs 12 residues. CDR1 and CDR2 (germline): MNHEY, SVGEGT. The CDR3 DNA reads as TGTGCCAGCAGTTACGGGTTGGCAGAGCAGTTCTTC. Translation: CASSYGLAEQFF.

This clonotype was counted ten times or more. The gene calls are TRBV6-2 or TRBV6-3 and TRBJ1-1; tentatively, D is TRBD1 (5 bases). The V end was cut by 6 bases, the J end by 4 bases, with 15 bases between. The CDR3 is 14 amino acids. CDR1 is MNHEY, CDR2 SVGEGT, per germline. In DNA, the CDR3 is TGTGCCAGCAGCTACCTCCAGGGAGGCACTGAAGCTTTCTTT. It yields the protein CASSYLQGGTEAFF.

This chain's CDR3 is CASSAGTGRYNEQFF. CDR3 sequence (DNA): TGTGCCAGCAGTGCCGGGACAGGGAGGTACAATGAGCAGTTCTTC. The chain combines TRBV6-2 or TRBV6-3 with TRBJ2-1; 9 positions match TRBD1. V lost 5 bases and J lost 4; bases outside the gene matches: 6. The CDR3 has 15 residues. Germline V gene lookup returns CDR1 MNHEY and CDR2 SVGEGT.

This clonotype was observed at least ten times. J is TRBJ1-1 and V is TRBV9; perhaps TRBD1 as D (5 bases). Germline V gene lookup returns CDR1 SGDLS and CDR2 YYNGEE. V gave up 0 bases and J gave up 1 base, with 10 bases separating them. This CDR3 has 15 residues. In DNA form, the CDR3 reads TGTGCCAGCAGCGTAGGACGAGGGGCGAACACTGAAGCTTTCTTT. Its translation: CASSVGRGANTEAFF.

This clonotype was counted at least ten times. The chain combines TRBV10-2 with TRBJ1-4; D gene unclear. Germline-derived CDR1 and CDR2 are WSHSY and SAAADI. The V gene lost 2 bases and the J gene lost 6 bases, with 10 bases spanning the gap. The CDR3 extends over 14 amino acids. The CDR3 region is CASSETFEYEKLFF. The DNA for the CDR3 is TGCGCCAGCAGTGAGACCTTTGAATATGAAAAACTGTTTTTT.

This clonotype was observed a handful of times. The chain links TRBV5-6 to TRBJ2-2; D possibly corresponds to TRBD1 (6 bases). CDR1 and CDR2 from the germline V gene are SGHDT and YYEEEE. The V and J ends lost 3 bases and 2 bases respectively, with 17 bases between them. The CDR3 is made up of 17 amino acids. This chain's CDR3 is CASSWGPGGLNTGELFF. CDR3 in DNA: TGTGCCAGCAGCTGGGGGCCTGGGGGCCTTAACACCGGGGAGCTGTTTTTT.

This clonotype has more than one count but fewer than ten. CDR3 coding DNA: TGTGCCAGTAGTATAGATTGGGCTGAGGCGGACGCCAGAGATACGCAGTATTTT. As protein: CASSIDWAEADARDTQYF. This chain uses TRBV19 with TRBJ2-3; D ambiguous. The ends were cut back, 0 bases at V and 5 bases at J, with 21 bases in the middle. This CDR3 has 18 residues. Germline CDR1 and CDR2: LNHDA and SQIVND (reference sequence).

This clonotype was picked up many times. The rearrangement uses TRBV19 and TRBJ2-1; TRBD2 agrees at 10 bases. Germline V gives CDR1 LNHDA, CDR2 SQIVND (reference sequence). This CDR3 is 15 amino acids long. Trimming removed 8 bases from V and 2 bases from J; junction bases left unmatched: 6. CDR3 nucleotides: TGTGCCAGTGGATCTAGCGGGAGTGCCTACAATGAGCAGTTCTTC. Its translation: CASGSSGSAYNEQFF.